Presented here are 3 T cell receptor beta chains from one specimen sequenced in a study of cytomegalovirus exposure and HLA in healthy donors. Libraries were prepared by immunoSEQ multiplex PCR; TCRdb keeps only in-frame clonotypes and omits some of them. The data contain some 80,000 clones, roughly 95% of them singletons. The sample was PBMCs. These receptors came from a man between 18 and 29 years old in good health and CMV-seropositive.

CDR3 DNA: TGCGCCAGCAGTGAGACCCAGGGCAGGCAGTTCTTC. Its protein is CASSETQGRQFF. The chain couples TRBV10-2 to TRBJ2-1; D possibly corresponds to TRBD1 (5 bases). The CDR3 spans 12 residues. Germline V CDR1 and CDR2: WSHSY, SAAADI. V lost 2 bases to trimming and J lost 12 bases, with 11 bases between them.

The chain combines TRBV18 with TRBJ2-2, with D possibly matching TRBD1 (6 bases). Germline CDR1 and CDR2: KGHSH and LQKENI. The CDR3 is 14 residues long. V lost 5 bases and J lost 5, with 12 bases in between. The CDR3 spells CASSNQGWTGELFF. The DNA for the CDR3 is TGTGCCAGCTCAAACCAGGGGTGGACCGGGGAGCTGTTTTTT. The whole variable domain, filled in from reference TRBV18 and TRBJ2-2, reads NAGVMQNPRHLVRRRGQEARLRCSPMKGHSHVYWYRQLPEEGLKFMVYLQKENIIDESGMPKERFSAEFPKEGPSILRIQQVVRGDSAAYFCASSNQGWTGELFFGEGSRLTVL.

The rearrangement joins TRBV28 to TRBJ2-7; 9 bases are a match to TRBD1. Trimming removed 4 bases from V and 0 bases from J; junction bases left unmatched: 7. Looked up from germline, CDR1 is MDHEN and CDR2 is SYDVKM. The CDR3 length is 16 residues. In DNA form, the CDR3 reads TGTGCCAGCAGTTCCCCCGGGACAGGGAACTCCTACGAGCAGTACTTC. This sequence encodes CASSSPGTGNSYEQYF.